This TCR beta chain was recovered during a study of blood T cell repertoires in COVID-19. Overall study context: Samples came from the United States, Italy and Spain, spanning acute and convalescent COVID-19. PBMCs, B-cell-depleted T cells, or T cells were the source of the cDNA or gDNA that made up the material.

In the authors' workflow: For nucleated cells, counts were estimated from reference gene primer amplification. TCRdb's table, derived via immunoSEQ multiplex PCR, lists solely in-frame clones and lacks some. That table furnishes V, J and clone size, whereas the DNA furnished D and trimming. This table has around 70,000 clones, around three quarters appearing once. The germline gives CDR1 SGHDT, CDR2 YYEEEE. V gave up 2 bases and J gave up 4 bases; unmatched junction bases: 7. The CDR3 is 15 amino acids. The sequenced sample consisted of peripheral blood. The chain couples TRBV5-6 to TRBJ1-2; 8 nucleotides align to TRBD1. The source of this sequence is a human donor in a cohort sampled during active COVID-19. This CDR3 reads CASSLTGTGTYGYTF. The CDR3 DNA follows: TGTGCCAGCAGCTTAACTGGGACAGGAACCTATGGCTACACCTTC.